This entry lists 17 T cell receptor beta chains sequenced from one sample in a study of identical twins. TCRdb redid the calling of the 5' RACE reads with MiXCR, one entry per CDR3 protein. Here the sample spans roughly 750,000 distinct CDR3 sequences, approximately 21% being singletons. These records were also assigned to another study, of T cells expressing NK-cell markers.

Sequenced input: PBMCs. These receptors came from a young woman in good health.

In its sample, this clonotype was seen a few times. Written as DNA, the CDR3 is TGCGCCAGCAATCGGCGGGGAGTTCACAATGAGCAGTTCTTC. Protein sequence: CASNRRGVHNEQFF. The V gene is TRBV5-1, the J gene TRBJ2-1; D possibly corresponds to TRBD2 (6 bases). CDR1 is SGHRS and CDR2 is YFSETQ in the germline V gene. The V gene lost 6 bases and the J gene lost 5 bases, with 15 bases spanning the gap. The CDR3 consists of 14 residues.

The sample holds a few counts of this clonotype. V and J are TRBV20-1 and TRBJ1-5; D is unresolved. Between the trimmed V and J ends, which lost 2 bases and 9 bases, there was a span of 11 bases. Looked up from germline, CDR1 is DFQATT and CDR2 is SNEGSKA (reference sequence). The CDR3 contains 12 residues. Written as DNA, the CDR3 is TGCAGTGCTAGAAGTCCCGGCGGGCCCCAGCATTTT. This codes for CSARSPGGPQHF.

CDR3 nucleotides: TGTGCCATCAGCGGACTAGCGGGAGGAGGCGGGGAGCTGTTTTTT. Translating gives CAISGLAGGGGELFF. This rearrangement joins TRBV10-3 to TRBJ2-2, with TRBD2 identical over 14 bases. V shed 6 bases, J shed 7 bases, and the junction held 4 bases outside the gene matches. Germline values: CDR1 ENHRY, CDR2 SYGVKD. The CDR3 runs to 15 residues.

The chain's CDR3 is CSAVDRRSDEQYF. As DNA, the CDR3 is TGCAGTGCTGTCGACCGGAGGTCCGACGAGCAGTACTTC. This chain links TRBV20-1 with TRBJ2-7; weak D call: TRBD2 (5 bases). The CDR3 length is 13 residues. V lost 5 bases to trimming and J lost 5 bases, with 16 bases between them. Germline CDR1 and CDR2: DFQATT and SNEGSKA (reference sequence).

This clonotype came up a few times. The V gene is TRBV20-1, the J gene TRBJ2-3; TRBD1 agrees at 8 bases. The junction had 8 bases not matched to a gene; V was cut back by 5 bases and J by 1 base. CDR1 and CDR2 (germline): DFQATT, SNEGSKA (reference sequence). The length of the CDR3 is 15 residues. The CDR3: CSAQFRGQGTDTQYF. In DNA form, the CDR3 reads TGCAGTGCTCAATTCAGGGGGCAGGGCACAGATACGCAGTATTTT.

This clonotype was found a few times. The V and J genes are TRBV5-1 and TRBJ2-5; no clear D. CDR1 SGHRS and CDR2 YFSETQ come from the germline V gene. V was trimmed by 0 bases and J by 4 bases, leaving 10 bases between them. The CDR3 contains 14 residues. CDR3 bases: TGCGCCAGCAGCTTGGGAACGGCAGGAGAGACCCAGTACTTC. Protein product: CASSLGTAGETQYF.

The V gene is TRBV27, the J gene TRBJ2-7, with 8 bases lining up with TRBD2. The CDR3 has 15 residues. Germline lookup yields CDR1 MNHEY and CDR2 SMNVEV (reference sequence). The V segment lost 5 bases and the J segment 2 bases; nucleotides outside the gene matches: 8. The CDR3 region has the DNA TGTGCCAGCAGTCCGCCCGGGAGGGTTCCCTACGAGCAGTACTTC. Translation gives CASSPPGRVPYEQYF.

The chain is built from TRBV29-1 and TRBJ1-1, with TRBD1 as a possible D gene (5 bases). Between the trimmed V and J ends, which lost 6 bases and 5 bases, there was a span of 10 bases. This CDR3 region has 11 residues. Germline V CDR1 and CDR2: SQVTM, ANQGSEA. The CDR3 nucleotides are TGCAGCGTCGGGACGGCGACTGAAGCTTTCTTT. This gives the protein CSVGTATEAFF.

This clonotype was observed a handful of times. This chain links TRBV20-1 with TRBJ2-1; tentative D call: TRBD2 (5 bases). Germline CDR1 and CDR2: DFQATT and SNEGSKA (reference sequence). V was cut by 1 base and J by 0 bases, with 10 bases left in between. The CDR3 extends over 15 amino acids. The CDR3 region is CSARVGSVSYNEQFF. The CDR3 DNA reads TGCAGTGCTAGAGTTGGGAGCGTCTCCTACAATGAGCAGTTCTTC.

This clonotype has only a few counts. V is TRBV12-3 or TRBV12-4 and J is TRBJ2-3, with no clear D. There are 13 residues in the CDR3. Trimming took 6 bases from V and 2 from J, leaving 9 bases between them. The CDR3 DNA follows: TGTGCCAGCAGCCGACTCGACACAGATACGCAGTATTTT. This sequence encodes CASSRLDTDTQYF.

This clonotype has more than one count but fewer than ten. This rearrangement joins TRBV11-2 to TRBJ2-5, with TRBD2 matching 11 bases. This CDR3 contains 15 residues. The germline V gene has CDR1 SGHAT and CDR2 FQNNGV. The V segment lost 2 bases and the J segment 5 bases; nucleotides outside the gene matches: 4. The CDR3 spells CASSLLAGGEETQYF. In nucleotides, the CDR3 is TGTGCCAGCAGCTTACTAGCGGGGGGCGAGGAGACCCAGTACTTC.

The CDR3 sequence is CASSVTGISDTQYF. CDR3 in DNA: TGTGCCAGCAGCGTGACAGGGATATCAGATACGCAGTATTTT. This chain connects TRBV9 to TRBJ2-3; TRBD1 matches 7 bases. Unmatched junction bases numbered 4, after V lost 2 bases and J lost 4 bases. The CDR3 consists of 14 residues. Per germline, CDR1 SGDLS and CDR2 YYNGEE.

This clonotype was detected many times. The rearrangement uses TRBV5-1 and TRBJ2-1; 11 bases fit TRBD2. V lost 1 base to trimming and J lost 1 base; unmatched junction nucleotides: 4. Per germline, CDR1 SGHRS and CDR2 YFSETQ. There are 17 residues in the CDR3. CDR3 loop: CASSLRLAGSSYNEQFF. The CDR3 region has the DNA TGCGCCAGCAGCTTGCGACTAGCGGGGTCATCCTACAATGAGCAGTTCTTC.

This clonotype was counted ten times or more. This rearrangement joins TRBV5-1 to TRBJ1-2; TRBD1 is a possible D gene (5 bases). Germline CDR1 reads SGHRS; CDR2 reads YFSETQ. CDR3 length: 15 amino acids. V shed 2 bases and J shed 5 bases, with 16 bases lying between them. The CDR3 coding sequence is TGCGCCAGCAGCTTCTCCCCGACAGACCAATATGGCTACACCTTC. Translating gives CASSFSPTDQYGYTF.

This clonotype was detected only a few times. The V and J genes are TRBV5-1 and TRBJ2-1, with 7 positions matching TRBD2. The CDR3 extends over 15 amino acids. Germline CDR1 reads SGHRS; CDR2 reads YFSETQ. V trimming: 3 bases; J trimming: 2 bases; junction bases outside the gene matches: 5. The CDR3 sequence is CASSSSGPPYNEQFF. The CDR3 nucleotides read TGCGCCAGCAGCTCTAGCGGTCCTCCCTACAATGAGCAGTTCTTC.

This clonotype came up a few times. This chain links TRBV20-1 with TRBJ2-7; 8 bases map to TRBD2. Losses at the gene ends were 5 bases for V and 0 bases for J; bases not matched to a gene: 9. This CDR3 has 15 residues. Germline CDR1 and CDR2: DFQATT and SNEGSKA (reference sequence). The CDR3 loop is CSAQSLAGPSYEQYF. CDR3 bases: TGCAGTGCTCAAAGTCTAGCGGGTCCCTCCTACGAGCAGTACTTC.

This clonotype has ten or more counts. The CDR3 loop is CASSGIQGGGETQYF. As DNA, the CDR3 is TGTGCCAGCAGTGGAATACAGGGGGGAGGAGAGACCCAGTACTTC. The chain couples TRBV12-3 or TRBV12-4 to TRBJ2-5; 8 nucleotides line up with TRBD1. V dropped 5 bases and J dropped 4; count of bases not matched to a gene: 9. CDR3 length: 15 residues.